Listed below are T cell receptor beta chains from one sample, sequenced in a study of shared clonotypes between healthy human individuals. This table comes from immunoSEQ multiplex PCR, and its TCRdb copy is limited to in-frame clones, with some not included. Of hundreds of thousands of clones detected, roughly 95% appear once; the ten largest clones hold around 0.1%. The sample comprised naive CD8+ T cells sorted from blood. The origin of the receptors is a woman aged 25-40 years in good health. The CDR3 runs from the conserved cysteine through the conserved F or W. The D gene is left open where the match is weak. Some rows mark clone size as missing; the rest say once, few, many or name a class of expanded clone.

d_gene: .
len: 13
v_gene: TRBV9
abundance: .
j_gene: TRBJ1-1
CDR3nt: TGTGCCAGCAGCCCAGGGGTGGGCACTGAAGCTTTCTTT
CDR3aa: CASSPGVGTEAFF

d_gene: TRBD1
len: 18
v_gene: TRBV4-1
abundance: .
j_gene: TRBJ2-1
CDR3nt: TGCGCCAGCAGCCAAGGAACCACAGGGGTGAGCTCCTACAATGAGCAGTTCTTC
CDR3aa: CASSQGTTGVSSYNEQFF

d_gene: .
len: 14
v_gene: TRBV5-4
abundance: .
j_gene: TRBJ2-7
CDR3nt: TGTGCCAGCAGCCGGGACGATACAAATCCAGGGCAGTACTTC
CDR3aa: CASSRDDTNPGQYF

d_gene: .
len: 16
v_gene: TRBV9
abundance: once
j_gene: TRBJ2-3
CDR3nt: TGTGCCAGCAGCGTACGGAGCGGGCAGCCCACAGATACGCAGTATTTT
CDR3aa: CASSVRSGQPTDTQYF

d_gene: .
len: 14
v_gene: TRBV7-2
abundance: .
j_gene: TRBJ1-3
CDR3nt: TGTGCCAGCAGCCTTGTAAATTCTGGAAACACCATATATTTT
CDR3aa: CASSLVNSGNTIYF

d_gene: TRBD2
len: 18
v_gene: TRBV7-8
abundance: .
j_gene: TRBJ2-1
CDR3nt: TGTGCCAGCAGCTTAGTTCCGCGGGAGGGCCACTCCTACAATGAGCAGTTCTTC
CDR3aa: CASSLVPREGHSYNEQFF

d_gene: TRBD2
len: 14
v_gene: TRBV29-1
abundance: once
j_gene: TRBJ2-3
CDR3nt: TGCAGCGTTGCGGGACTACCTAGCACAGATACGCAGTATTTT
CDR3aa: CSVAGLPSTDTQYF

d_gene: .
len: 17
v_gene: TRBV2
abundance: .
j_gene: TRBJ1-3
CDR3nt: TGTGCCAGCAGTGGTCCCGCTCAGGGGTATCCAGGAAACACCATATATTTT
CDR3aa: CASSGPAQGYPGNTIYF

d_gene: TRBD1
len: 17
v_gene: TRBV9
abundance: .
j_gene: TRBJ2-1
CDR3nt: TGTGCCAGCAGCCATGCGGTGGACAGGGCAAACTACAATGAGCAGTTCTTC
CDR3aa: CASSHAVDRANYNEQFF

d_gene: TRBD2
len: 15
v_gene: TRBV27
abundance: .
j_gene: TRBJ2-2
CDR3nt: TGTGCCAGCACCCTAAGCGGGGCGAACACCGGGGAGCTGTTTTTT
CDR3aa: CASTLSGANTGELFF

d_gene: .
len: 11
v_gene: TRBV28
abundance: .
j_gene: TRBJ2-2
CDR3nt: TGTGCCAGCAGCCCGCACGGGGAGCTGTTTTTT
CDR3aa: CASSPHGELFF

d_gene: TRBD2
len: 13
v_gene: TRBV25-1
abundance: .
j_gene: TRBJ2-3
CDR3nt: TGTGCCAGCAGTGAATCGGGAGGGCATACGCAGTATTTT
CDR3aa: CASSESGGHTQYF

d_gene: .
len: 14
v_gene: TRBV28
abundance: once
j_gene: TRBJ1-1
CDR3nt: TGTGCCAGCAGTTTCCTTAGGGTTGGCACTGAAGCTTTCTTT
CDR3aa: CASSFLRVGTEAFF

d_gene: TRBD2
len: 14
v_gene: TRBV6-5
abundance: once
j_gene: TRBJ2-7
CDR3nt: TGTGCCAGCAGTTATGGACTAGGGACGGGCGAGCAGTACTTC
CDR3aa: CASSYGLGTGEQYF

d_gene: .
len: 14
v_gene: TRBV7-3
abundance: .
j_gene: TRBJ2-7
CDR3nt: TGTGCCAGCAGCTCGACGGGGAGCTCCTACGAGCAGTACTTC
CDR3aa: CASSSTGSSYEQYF

d_gene: .
len: 12
v_gene: TRBV7-9
abundance: .
j_gene: TRBJ1-4
CDR3nt: TGTGCCAGCAGCTCTCTTAATGAAAAACTGTTTTTT
CDR3aa: CASSSLNEKLFF

d_gene: .
len: 14
v_gene: TRBV5-6
abundance: .
j_gene: TRBJ2-1
CDR3nt: TGTGCCAGCAGCTTTTCCGTAAACTACAATGAGCAGTTCTTC
CDR3aa: CASSFSVNYNEQFF

d_gene: .
len: 15
v_gene: TRBV13
abundance: once
j_gene: TRBJ1-3
CDR3nt: TGTGCCAGCAGTTCAGTGGGGGGTGTCGGAAACACCATATATTTT
CDR3aa: CASSSVGGVGNTIYF

d_gene: TRBD2
len: 15
v_gene: TRBV15
abundance: .
j_gene: TRBJ2-7
CDR3nt: TGTGCCACCAGCAGAGATTTAGCGGGAACCTACGAGCAGTACTTC
CDR3aa: CATSRDLAGTYEQYF

d_gene: .
len: 14
v_gene: TRBV5-5
abundance: .
j_gene: TRBJ2-7
CDR3nt: TGTGCCAGCAGCTTGACTAGCCGAGCCTACGAGCAGTACTTC
CDR3aa: CASSLTSRAYEQYF

d_gene: TRBD1
len: 15
v_gene: TRBV27
abundance: .
j_gene: TRBJ1-4
CDR3nt: TGTGCCAGCAGAAGTCGACAGGGAATTAATGAAAAACTGTTTTTT
CDR3aa: CASRSRQGINEKLFF

d_gene: TRBD2
len: 14
v_gene: TRBV7-9
abundance: once
j_gene: TRBJ2-7
CDR3nt: TGTGCCAGCAGCAGGATTGGGGGAGGGTACGAGCAGTACTTC
CDR3aa: CASSRIGGGYEQYF

d_gene: TRBD2
len: 12
v_gene: TRBV4-1
abundance: .
j_gene: TRBJ2-1
CDR3nt: TGCGCCAGCAGCCAGGGGGGGGGTGAGCAGTTCTTC
CDR3aa: CASSQGGGEQFF